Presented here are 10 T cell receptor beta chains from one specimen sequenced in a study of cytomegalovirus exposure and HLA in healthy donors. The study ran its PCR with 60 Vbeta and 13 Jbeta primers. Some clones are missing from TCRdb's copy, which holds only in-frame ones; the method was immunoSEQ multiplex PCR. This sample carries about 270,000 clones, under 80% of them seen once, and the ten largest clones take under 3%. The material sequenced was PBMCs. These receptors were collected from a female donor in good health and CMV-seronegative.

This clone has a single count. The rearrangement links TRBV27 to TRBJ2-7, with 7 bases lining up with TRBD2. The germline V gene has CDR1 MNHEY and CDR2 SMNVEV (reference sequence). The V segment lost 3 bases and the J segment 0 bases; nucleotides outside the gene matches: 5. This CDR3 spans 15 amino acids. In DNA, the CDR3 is TGTGCCAGCAGTTTGGCGGGGGTGAGCTCCTACGAGCAGTACTTC. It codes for CASSLAGVSSYEQYF.

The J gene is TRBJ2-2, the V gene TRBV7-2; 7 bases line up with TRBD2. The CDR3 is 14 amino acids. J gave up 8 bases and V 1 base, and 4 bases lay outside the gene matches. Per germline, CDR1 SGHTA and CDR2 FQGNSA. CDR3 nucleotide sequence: TGTGCCAGCAGCTTAGTTGGGAGGGAGGGGGAGCTGTTTTTT. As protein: CASSLVGREGELFF.

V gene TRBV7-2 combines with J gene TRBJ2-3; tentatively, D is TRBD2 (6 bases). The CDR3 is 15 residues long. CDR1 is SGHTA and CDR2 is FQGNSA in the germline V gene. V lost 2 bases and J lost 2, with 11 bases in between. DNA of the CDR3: TGTGCCAGCAGCTTACAGCGGGCTGTCACAGATACGCAGTATTTT. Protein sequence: CASSLQRAVTDTQYF.

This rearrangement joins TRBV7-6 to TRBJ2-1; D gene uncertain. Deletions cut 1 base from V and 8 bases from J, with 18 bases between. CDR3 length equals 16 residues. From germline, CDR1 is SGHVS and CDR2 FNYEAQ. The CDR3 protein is CASSLVYGQGSDEQFF. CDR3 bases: TGTGCCAGCAGCTTAGTATATGGGCAAGGTTCGGATGAGCAGTTCTTC.

The CDR3 DNA is TGTGCCAGCAGCCGGACTAGTTTTGGATACAATGAGCAGTTCTTC. This translates into CASSRTSFGYNEQFF. This chain joins TRBV7-9 and TRBJ2-1; 7 positions agree with TRBD2. V shed 5 bases, J shed 4 bases, and the junction held 8 bases outside the gene matches. The CDR3 loop spans 15 amino acids. Germline V gene data show CDR1 as SEHNR and CDR2 as FQNEAQ (reference sequence).

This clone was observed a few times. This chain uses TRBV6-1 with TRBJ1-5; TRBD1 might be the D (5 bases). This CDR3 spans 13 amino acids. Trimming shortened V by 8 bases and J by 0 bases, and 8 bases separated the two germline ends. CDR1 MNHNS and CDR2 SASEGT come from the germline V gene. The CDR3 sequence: CASGGGSNQPQHF. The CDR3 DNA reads TGTGCCAGCGGGGGGGGTAGCAATCAGCCCCAGCATTTT.

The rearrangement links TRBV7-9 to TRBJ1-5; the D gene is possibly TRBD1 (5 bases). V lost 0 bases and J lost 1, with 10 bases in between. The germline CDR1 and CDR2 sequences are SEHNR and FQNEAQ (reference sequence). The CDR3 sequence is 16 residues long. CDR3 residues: CASSLAGGPSNQPQHF. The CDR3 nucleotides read TGTGCCAGCAGCTTAGCGGGGGGTCCGAGCAATCAGCCCCAGCATTTT.

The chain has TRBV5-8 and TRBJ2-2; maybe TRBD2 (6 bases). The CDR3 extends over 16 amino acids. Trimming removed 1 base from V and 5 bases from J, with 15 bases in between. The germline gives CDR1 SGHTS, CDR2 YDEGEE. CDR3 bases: TGTGCCAGCAGCTTGTTCCGGGAGAGGGGAACCGGGGAGCTGTTTTTT. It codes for CASSLFRERGTGELFF.

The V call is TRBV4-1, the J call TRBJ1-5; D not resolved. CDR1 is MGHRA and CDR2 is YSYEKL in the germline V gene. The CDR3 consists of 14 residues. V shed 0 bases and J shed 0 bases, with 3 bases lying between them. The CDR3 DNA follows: TGCGCCAGCAGCCAAGACGTTAGCAATCAGCCCCAGCATTTT. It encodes CASSQDVSNQPQHF.

The CDR3, as DNA: TGTGCCAGCAGGGGCAACTATGGCTACACCTTC. Protein: CASRGNYGYTF. This chain joins TRBV6-5 and TRBJ1-2; D unclear. CDR1 MNHEY and CDR2 SVGAGI come from the germline V gene. Trimming took off 6 bases at V and 2 bases at J, with 4 bases between the two ends. The CDR3 extends over 11 amino acids.